In its sample, the clone carrying this T cell receptor beta chain was seen many times. The antigen is undetermined. This sample was taken from a study of CD8 T cells in ankylosing spondylitis. Study outcomes and limitations: Clones tied to disease were said to be significantly enriched in matched ankylosing spondylitis synovial fluid. A TCR beta motif of under 10 highly homologous variants appeared characteristic of ankylosing spondylitis blood.

With molecular barcodes, quantitative 5'-RACE was used to make the TCR beta libraries. Via MiXCR, TCRdb re-called the 5' RACE reads, giving one row per CDR3 protein. Of about 120,000 distinct CDR3 sequences in the sample, roughly 13% are singletons; the top ten hold approximately 3.1%. Trimming pared 5 bases from V and 4 bases from J, leaving 12 bases between. CDR1 and CDR2 from the germline V gene are SGHRS and YFSETQ. The CDR3 extends over 13 amino acids. Sequencing was performed on blood, either unsorted or a sorted T cell fraction (not recorded which). The V call is TRBV5-1, the J call TRBJ1-1; D may be TRBD1 (6 bases). The source is a female donor with ankylosing spondylitis or in good health (not recorded which). CDR3 nucleotides: TGCGCCAGCAGTCAAGGGGGAGGCACTGAAGCTTTCTTT. This gives the protein CASSQGGGTEAFF.